Reported below is one TCR beta chain. This clonotype has a count of ten or more. The antigen it recognizes is unknown. No qualities accompany the bases; no much larger clone lies one base away. These data are taken from a study of T cells in Graves' hyperthyroidism and ophthalmopathy (dated by TCRdb to the late 2010s). The study in broad terms: TCR V-J signatures able to tell the groups apart were searched for in a discovery cohort of 95 or so patients, of whom roughly 42 had Graves' ophthalmopathy and around 56 had stable Graves' hyperthyroidism. In addition, the study compared T-cell repertoires in thyroid tissue and in blood from a handful of Graves' hyperthyroidism patients. After sampling, hyperthyroidism patients received methimazole starting at 30 mg daily, and ophthalmopathy patients received high-dose intravenous methylprednisolone. The 100 or so discovery patients were randomly divided into training and test sets at a 7:3 ratio. According to the paper, TCR Vbeta CDR3 sequencing was carried out on about 140 peripheral blood samples, which came from under 50 ophthalmopathy, around 75 hyperthyroidism and some 17 progressor patients. An independent validation cohort of under 20 hyperthyroidism patients and approximately 17 patients who later progressed to ophthalmopathy tested prospective prediction of ophthalmopathy.

TCR beta CDR3 regions were amplified from RNA transcripts. The first round of RT-PCR for the TCR CDR3 was performed with the HTBI primer set and the Qiagen OneStep RT-PCR kit. Libraries were constructed in a second round of multiplex PCR, after which size selection and purification were performed. Libraries were sequenced paired-end with 100 bp reads on an Illumina HiSeq2000. Per the authors' processing: Raw data were processed with SOAPnuke, discarding reads with adapters, uncalled bases, mean Phred below 15, or no exact constant-primer or identifier match. COPE v1.2.5 was used to merge the high-quality paired reads, and each unique nucleotide sequence was defined as a clonotype. Clonotypes were aligned to IMGT TRBV, TRBD and TRBJ reference segments using MiTCR v1.1. Analysis was restricted to V-J combinations with a frequency above 0.0001, which covered about 99% of repertoires. The TCS score was defined as the ratio of F50 (clonal expansion) to E x V (chaos), calculated using BLOSUM62-based TCRdist between CDR3 peptides within each V-J. Welch's t-statistics and random forest reduced 500 to 650 V-J features to 10 to 15, which were used in a naive Bayes classifier (R e1071). The similarity between thyroid and blood repertoires was quantified using the Morisita-Horn index. TCRdb reworked the public reads: Q25 trimming with fastp, MiXCR clone assembly, productive beta chains retained. Records with the same CDR3 protein are collapsed into one entry carrying the most frequent genes and DNA. The authors' filters were not applied to this entry. Within this sample are 450,000 to 700,000 distinct CDR3 sequences, with 35% to 55% of them counted one time only. Of the sample, 15% to 20% is held by the ten largest clones.

Patients with uncontrolled infections, other autoimmune diseases, pregnancy or lactation were excluded. Diagnoses were based on clinical symptoms, serum thyroxine and TRAb, thyroid ultrasound and orbital computed tomography. Trizol reagent was used to extract total RNA, and RNA quality was then checked on an Agilent 2100 Bioanalyzer. Its CDR3 holds 15 amino acids, cysteine through phenylalanine. Just CDR3 DNA is preserved here, 45 bases in frame from base 1. The junction carries 11 bases between V and J, which are trimmed by 1 base and 2 bases respectively. CDR1 is given as LGHNA and CDR2 as YNFKEQ, both from the germline V gene. Overall study results and their limits: Most expanded thyroid clonotypes (frequency above 0.001) were also detected in blood, suggesting blood repertoires may reflect thyroid immune responses. In validation, the model predicted progression to ophthalmopathy a median of about 6.5 months before onset, with roughly 71% sensitivity and about 72% specificity. A 13 V-J signature model separated ophthalmopathy from stable hyperthyroidism, with around 91% sensitivity and about 81% specificity in cross-validation and 80%/75% in testing. Sample size was not statistically predetermined, and blinding of investigators to group allocation was not performed.

Recombination connected TRBV4-2 to TRBJ1-2; the D gene assignment is ambiguous. The TCR originated in an adult woman with Graves' disease, either hyperthyroidism or ophthalmopathy (not recorded which). Input material: peripheral blood or thyroid tissue (not recorded which). The sequence in DNA is TGTGCCAGCAGCCAAGTTACTGATCCCAACTATGGCTACACCTTC. Its translation reads: CASSQVTDPNYGYTF.